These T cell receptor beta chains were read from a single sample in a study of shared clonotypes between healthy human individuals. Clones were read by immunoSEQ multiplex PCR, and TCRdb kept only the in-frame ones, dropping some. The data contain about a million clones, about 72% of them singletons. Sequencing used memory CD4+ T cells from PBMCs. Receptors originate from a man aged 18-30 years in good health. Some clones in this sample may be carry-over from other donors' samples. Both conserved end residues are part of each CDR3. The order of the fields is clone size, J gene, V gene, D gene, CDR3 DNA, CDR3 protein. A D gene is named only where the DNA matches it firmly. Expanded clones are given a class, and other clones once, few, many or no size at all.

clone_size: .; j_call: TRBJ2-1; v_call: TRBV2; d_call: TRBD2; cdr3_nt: TGTGCCAGCAGTGTAGGGGCTAGCGGGAGGCCCGAGCAGTTCTTC; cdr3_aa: CASSVGASGRPEQFF
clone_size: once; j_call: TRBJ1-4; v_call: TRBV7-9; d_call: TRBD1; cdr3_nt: TGTGCCAGCAGCGTCAGACAGGGAAGGTTTGAAAAACTGTTTTTT; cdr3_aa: CASSVRQGRFEKLFF
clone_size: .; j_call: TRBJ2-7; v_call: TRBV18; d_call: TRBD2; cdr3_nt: TGTGCCAGCTCACCGAACAGCAGAAGCGGGAAAGGCTACTTC; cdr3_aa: CASSPNSRSGKGYF
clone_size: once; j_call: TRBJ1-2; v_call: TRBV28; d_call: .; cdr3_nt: TGTGCCAGCAGGGAAGGAGGCTATGGCTACACCTTC; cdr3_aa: CASREGGYGYTF
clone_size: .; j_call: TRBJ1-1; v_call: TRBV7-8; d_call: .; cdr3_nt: TGTGCCAGCAGCCACTATGGAAGCAGGGGCGTGAACACTGAAGCTTTCTTT; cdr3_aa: CASSHYGSRGVNTEAFF
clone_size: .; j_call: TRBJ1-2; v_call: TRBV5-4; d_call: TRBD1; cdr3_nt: TGTGCCAGCAGCTTGTTAAACCAGGGGGCGGATGGCTACACCTTC; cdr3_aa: CASSLLNQGADGYTF
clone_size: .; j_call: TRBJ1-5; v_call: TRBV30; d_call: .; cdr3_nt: TGTGCCTGGAGCCGGGGGGGGGATCAGCCCCAGCATTTT; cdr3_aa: CAWSRGGDQPQHF
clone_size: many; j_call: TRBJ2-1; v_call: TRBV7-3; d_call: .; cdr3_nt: TGTGCCAGCAGCTTACGCTCGATCGGTGAGCAGTTCTTC; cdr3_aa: CASSLRSIGEQFF
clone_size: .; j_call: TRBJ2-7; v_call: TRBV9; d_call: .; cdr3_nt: TGTGCCAGCAGCGTAGGTGGAGGCGGGGCCTCCTACGAGCAGTACTTC; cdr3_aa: CASSVGGGGASYEQYF
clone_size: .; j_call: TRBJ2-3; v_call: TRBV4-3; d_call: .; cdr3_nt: TGCGCCAGCAGCCAAGATAGGGTGGCGGCAGATACGCAGTATTTT; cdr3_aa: CASSQDRVAADTQYF
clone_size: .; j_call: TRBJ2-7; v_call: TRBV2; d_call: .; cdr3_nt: TGTGCCAGCAGTGAACGACTAGTCGGCTACGAGCAGTACTTC; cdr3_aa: CASSERLVGYEQYF
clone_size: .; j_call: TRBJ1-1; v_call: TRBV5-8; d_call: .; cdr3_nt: TGTGCCAGCAGCTTGGGGTTGGACACTGAAGCTTTCTTT; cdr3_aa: CASSLGLDTEAFF
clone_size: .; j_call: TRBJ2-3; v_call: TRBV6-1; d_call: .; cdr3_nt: TGTGCCAGCAGTGAATTTCGGTGGGAGATGGACGCAGATACGCAGTATTTT; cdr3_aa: CASSEFRWEMDADTQYF
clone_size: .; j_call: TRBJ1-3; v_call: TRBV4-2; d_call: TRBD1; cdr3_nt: TGTGCCAGCAGCCGGGACAGGGAGCGAAACACCATATATTTT; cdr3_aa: CASSRDRERNTIYF
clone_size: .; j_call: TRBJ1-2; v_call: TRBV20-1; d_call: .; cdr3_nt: TGCAGTGCTAGAGATAAGGGGGGCTACACCTTC; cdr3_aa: CSARDKGGYTF
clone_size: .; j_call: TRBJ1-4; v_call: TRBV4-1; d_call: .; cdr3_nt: TGCGCCAGCAGCGACCCCGCGCGGCCAACCCCCCTGTTTTTT; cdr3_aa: CASSDPARPTPLFF
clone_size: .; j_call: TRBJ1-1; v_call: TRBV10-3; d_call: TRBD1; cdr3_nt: TGTGCCATCAGGGGGACAGGGATGAACACTGAAGCTTTCTTT; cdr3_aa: CAIRGTGMNTEAFF
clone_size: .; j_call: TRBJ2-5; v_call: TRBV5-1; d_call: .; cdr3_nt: TGCGCCAGCAGCTTGGGGGGACACCTACAGCAAGAGACCCAGTACTTC; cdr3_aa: CASSLGGHLQQETQYF
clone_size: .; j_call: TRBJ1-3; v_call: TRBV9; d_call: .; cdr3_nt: TGTGCCAGCAGCGTAACCGCCCGGGCCAGAGGAAACACCATATATTTT; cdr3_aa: CASSVTARARGNTIYF
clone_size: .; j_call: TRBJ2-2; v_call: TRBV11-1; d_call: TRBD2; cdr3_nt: TGTGCCAGCAGCGGGAGGACTAGCGGGACCTTCACCGGGGAGCTGTTTTTT; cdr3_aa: CASSGRTSGTFTGELFF
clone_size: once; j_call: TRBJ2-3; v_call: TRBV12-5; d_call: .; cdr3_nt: TGTGCTAGTGGTTTGACGGACATTGGGGCAGATACGCAGTATTTT; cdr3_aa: CASGLTDIGADTQYF
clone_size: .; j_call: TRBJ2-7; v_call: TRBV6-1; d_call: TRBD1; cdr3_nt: TGTGCCAGCACCCGGGGACAGTACTACGAGCAGTACTTC; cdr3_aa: CASTRGQYYEQYF
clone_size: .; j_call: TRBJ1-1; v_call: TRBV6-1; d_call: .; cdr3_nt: TGTGCCAGCAGTGGATTCCTAGGAAACACTGAAGCTTTCTTT; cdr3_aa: CASSGFLGNTEAFF
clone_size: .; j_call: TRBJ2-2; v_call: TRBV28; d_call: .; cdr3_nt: TGTGCCAGCAGGATCAACAGGGACACCGGGGAGCTGTTTTTT; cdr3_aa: CASRINRDTGELFF
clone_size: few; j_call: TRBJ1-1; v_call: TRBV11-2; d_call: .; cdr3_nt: TGTGCCAGCAGCTTAATGGCCCCAGGGAAAAGACGAACTGAAGCTTTCTTT; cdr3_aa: CASSLMAPGKRRTEAFF
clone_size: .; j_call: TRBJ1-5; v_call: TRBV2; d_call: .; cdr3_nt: TGTGCCAGCAGTGTGGCCCGGGGGAGCAATCAGCCCCAGCATTTT; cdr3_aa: CASSVARGSNQPQHF
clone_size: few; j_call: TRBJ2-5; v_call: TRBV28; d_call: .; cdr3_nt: TGTGCCAGCAGTCGCTCCGGCACCCAAGAGACCCAGTACTTC; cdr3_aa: CASSRSGTQETQYF
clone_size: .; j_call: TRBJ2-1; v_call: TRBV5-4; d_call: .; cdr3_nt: TGTGCCAGCAGCTTGTCCGATGAGCAGTTCTTC; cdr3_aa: CASSLSDEQFF
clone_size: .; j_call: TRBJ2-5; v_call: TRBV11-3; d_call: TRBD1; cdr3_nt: TGTGCCAGCAGCGTCAGGGGGCGGGAGACCCAGTACTTC; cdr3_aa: CASSVRGRETQYF
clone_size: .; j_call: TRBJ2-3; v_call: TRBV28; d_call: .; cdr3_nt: TGTGCCAGCAGTTTTTCCGACAGGAAATCGCAGTATTTT; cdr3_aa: CASSFSDRKSQYF
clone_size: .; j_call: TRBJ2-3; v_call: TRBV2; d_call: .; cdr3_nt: TGTGCCAGCAGCCGACAGACAGATACGCAGTATTTT; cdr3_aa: CASSRQTDTQYF
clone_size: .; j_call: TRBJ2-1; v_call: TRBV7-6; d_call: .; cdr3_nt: TGTGCCAGCAGCTCCACCCTTCGGGGGGACAACACCCTTCAGCAGTTCTTC; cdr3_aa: CASSSTLRGDNTLQQFF
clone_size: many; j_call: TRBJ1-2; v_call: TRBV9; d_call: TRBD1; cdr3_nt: TGTGCCAGCAGCTTATCAGGGGGCTATGGCTACACCTTC; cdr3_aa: CASSLSGGYGYTF
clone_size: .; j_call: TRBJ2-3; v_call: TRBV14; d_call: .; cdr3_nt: TGTGCCAGCAGCCCCCGCTGGGGCAGCTCGGGGACAGATACGCAGTATTTT; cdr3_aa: CASSPRWGSSGTDTQYF
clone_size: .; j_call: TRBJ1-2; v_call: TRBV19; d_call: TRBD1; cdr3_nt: TGTGCCAGTAGTAAACAGGACAGGGGGCGCGATGGCTACACCTTC; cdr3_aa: CASSKQDRGRDGYTF
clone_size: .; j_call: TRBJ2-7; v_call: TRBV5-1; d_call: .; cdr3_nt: TGCGCCAGCAGCTTCGGGAACAGCTCCTACGAGCAGTACTTC; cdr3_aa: CASSFGNSSYEQYF
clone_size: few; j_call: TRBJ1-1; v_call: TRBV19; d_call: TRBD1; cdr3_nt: TGTGCCAGTATCTTAAGCCGGACAGGGGCTGGAACTGAAGCTTTCTTT; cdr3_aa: CASILSRTGAGTEAFF
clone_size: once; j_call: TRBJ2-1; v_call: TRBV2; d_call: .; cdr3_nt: TGTGCCAGCAGTGACGAAGTTGGGATCCATGAGCAGTTCTTC; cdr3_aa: CASSDEVGIHEQFF
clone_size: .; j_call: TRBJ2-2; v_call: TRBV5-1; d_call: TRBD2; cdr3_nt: TGCGCCAGCAGCCGGGGACTAGCGGAGGCGGGCGGGGAGCTGTTTTTT; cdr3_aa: CASSRGLAEAGGELFF
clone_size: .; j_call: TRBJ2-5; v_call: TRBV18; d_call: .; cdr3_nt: TGTGCCAGCTCACCAACGGAAATCCAAGAGACCCAGTACTTC; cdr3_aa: CASSPTEIQETQYF
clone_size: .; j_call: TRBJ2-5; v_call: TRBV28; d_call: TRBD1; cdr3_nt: TGTGCCAGCAAAATTCAGGGGGCCCAAGAGACCCAGTACTTC; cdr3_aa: CASKIQGAQETQYF
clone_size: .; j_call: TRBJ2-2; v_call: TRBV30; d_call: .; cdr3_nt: TGTGCCTGGAGTGCGTGGGCGACCGGGGAGCTGTTTTTT; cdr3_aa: CAWSAWATGELFF
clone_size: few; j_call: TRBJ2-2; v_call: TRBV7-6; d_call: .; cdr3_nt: TGTGCCAGCAGCTTAGGGAGGAGAGCGAACACCGGGGAGCTGTTTTTT; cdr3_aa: CASSLGRRANTGELFF
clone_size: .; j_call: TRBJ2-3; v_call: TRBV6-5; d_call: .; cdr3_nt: TGTGCCAGCAGTGAGGGAGATACGCAGTATTTT; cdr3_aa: CASSEGDTQYF
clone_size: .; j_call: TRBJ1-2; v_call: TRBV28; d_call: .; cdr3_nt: TGTGCCAGCAGTACTTCCCCAGGGTTAAAGTATGGCTACACCTTC; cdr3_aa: CASSTSPGLKYGYTF
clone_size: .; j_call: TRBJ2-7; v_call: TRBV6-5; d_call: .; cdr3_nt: TGTGCCAGCAGTTACTCGCCCTGGTACGAGCAGTACTTC; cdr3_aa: CASSYSPWYEQYF
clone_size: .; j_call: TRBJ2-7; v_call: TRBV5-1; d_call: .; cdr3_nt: TGCGCCAGCAGCCCGCAAGTTTGGCCACCCTTCTCCTACGAGCAGTACTTC; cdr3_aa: CASSPQVWPPFSYEQYF
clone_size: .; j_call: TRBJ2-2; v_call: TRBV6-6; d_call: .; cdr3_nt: TGTGCCAGCAGTTGGGCGGGCCTCCAGGGCCCCGGGGAGCTGTTTTTT; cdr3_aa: CASSWAGLQGPGELFF
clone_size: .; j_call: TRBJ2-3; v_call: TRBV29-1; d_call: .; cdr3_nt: TGCAGCGTTGATTCTGTGGGAGATACGCAGTATTTT; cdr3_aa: CSVDSVGDTQYF
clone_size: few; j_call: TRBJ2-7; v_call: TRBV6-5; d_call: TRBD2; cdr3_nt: TGTGCCAGCGAGGACGGCGGGAGCCTATACGAGCAGTACTTC; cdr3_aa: CASEDGGSLYEQYF
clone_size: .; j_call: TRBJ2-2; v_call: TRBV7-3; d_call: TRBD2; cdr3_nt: TGTGCCAGCAGCTTAACCCCCCGTAGCGGGAGCGCCGGGGAGCTGTTTTTT; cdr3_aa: CASSLTPRSGSAGELFF
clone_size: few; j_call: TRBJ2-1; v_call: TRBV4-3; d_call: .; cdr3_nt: TGCGCCAGCAGCACGGACTATCACAATGAGCAGTTCTTC; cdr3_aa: CASSTDYHNEQFF